This T cell receptor beta chain was obtained from a study of OX40 agonist ivuxolimab in advanced cancers. On the study more broadly: The mean age was about 61 years, ranging from about 23 to 79, with 82.7% of participants male. Eligibility rules accepted prior anti-PD-1, anti-PD-L1 or anti-CTLA-4 therapy, and around 43% had some.

General study findings and limits: Patients with a partial response at 0.1-3.0 mg/kg had among the lowest clonal expansion. Expanded clones were, on average, more numerous among CD8+ T cells than CD4+.

This CDR3 has 20 residues. V gave up 5 bases and J gave up 1 base, with 27 bases separating them. In germline, CDR1 is SGHNT, CDR2 YENEEA. As for this clone: As yet, its antigen is unknown.

Method: immunoSEQ multiplex PCR; TCRdb's copy keeps in-frame clones and lacks some. The sample contains tens of thousands of clones, 70% to 90% of which appear only once. The sequences come from CD4+ or CD8+ T cells sorted from blood, collected in a trial of the OX40 agonist ivuxolimab. This receptor was identified in an adult with an advanced solid tumor such as melanoma, head and neck, liver or kidney cancer. The rearrangement joins TRBV11-3 to TRBJ2-1; D unresolved. The CDR3 DNA reads as TGTGCCAGCAGCCTCGGTGGCTTGGGAAACCGCGCCCCTTCCTACAATGAGCAGTTCTTC. This codes for CASSLGGLGNRAPSYNEQFF.